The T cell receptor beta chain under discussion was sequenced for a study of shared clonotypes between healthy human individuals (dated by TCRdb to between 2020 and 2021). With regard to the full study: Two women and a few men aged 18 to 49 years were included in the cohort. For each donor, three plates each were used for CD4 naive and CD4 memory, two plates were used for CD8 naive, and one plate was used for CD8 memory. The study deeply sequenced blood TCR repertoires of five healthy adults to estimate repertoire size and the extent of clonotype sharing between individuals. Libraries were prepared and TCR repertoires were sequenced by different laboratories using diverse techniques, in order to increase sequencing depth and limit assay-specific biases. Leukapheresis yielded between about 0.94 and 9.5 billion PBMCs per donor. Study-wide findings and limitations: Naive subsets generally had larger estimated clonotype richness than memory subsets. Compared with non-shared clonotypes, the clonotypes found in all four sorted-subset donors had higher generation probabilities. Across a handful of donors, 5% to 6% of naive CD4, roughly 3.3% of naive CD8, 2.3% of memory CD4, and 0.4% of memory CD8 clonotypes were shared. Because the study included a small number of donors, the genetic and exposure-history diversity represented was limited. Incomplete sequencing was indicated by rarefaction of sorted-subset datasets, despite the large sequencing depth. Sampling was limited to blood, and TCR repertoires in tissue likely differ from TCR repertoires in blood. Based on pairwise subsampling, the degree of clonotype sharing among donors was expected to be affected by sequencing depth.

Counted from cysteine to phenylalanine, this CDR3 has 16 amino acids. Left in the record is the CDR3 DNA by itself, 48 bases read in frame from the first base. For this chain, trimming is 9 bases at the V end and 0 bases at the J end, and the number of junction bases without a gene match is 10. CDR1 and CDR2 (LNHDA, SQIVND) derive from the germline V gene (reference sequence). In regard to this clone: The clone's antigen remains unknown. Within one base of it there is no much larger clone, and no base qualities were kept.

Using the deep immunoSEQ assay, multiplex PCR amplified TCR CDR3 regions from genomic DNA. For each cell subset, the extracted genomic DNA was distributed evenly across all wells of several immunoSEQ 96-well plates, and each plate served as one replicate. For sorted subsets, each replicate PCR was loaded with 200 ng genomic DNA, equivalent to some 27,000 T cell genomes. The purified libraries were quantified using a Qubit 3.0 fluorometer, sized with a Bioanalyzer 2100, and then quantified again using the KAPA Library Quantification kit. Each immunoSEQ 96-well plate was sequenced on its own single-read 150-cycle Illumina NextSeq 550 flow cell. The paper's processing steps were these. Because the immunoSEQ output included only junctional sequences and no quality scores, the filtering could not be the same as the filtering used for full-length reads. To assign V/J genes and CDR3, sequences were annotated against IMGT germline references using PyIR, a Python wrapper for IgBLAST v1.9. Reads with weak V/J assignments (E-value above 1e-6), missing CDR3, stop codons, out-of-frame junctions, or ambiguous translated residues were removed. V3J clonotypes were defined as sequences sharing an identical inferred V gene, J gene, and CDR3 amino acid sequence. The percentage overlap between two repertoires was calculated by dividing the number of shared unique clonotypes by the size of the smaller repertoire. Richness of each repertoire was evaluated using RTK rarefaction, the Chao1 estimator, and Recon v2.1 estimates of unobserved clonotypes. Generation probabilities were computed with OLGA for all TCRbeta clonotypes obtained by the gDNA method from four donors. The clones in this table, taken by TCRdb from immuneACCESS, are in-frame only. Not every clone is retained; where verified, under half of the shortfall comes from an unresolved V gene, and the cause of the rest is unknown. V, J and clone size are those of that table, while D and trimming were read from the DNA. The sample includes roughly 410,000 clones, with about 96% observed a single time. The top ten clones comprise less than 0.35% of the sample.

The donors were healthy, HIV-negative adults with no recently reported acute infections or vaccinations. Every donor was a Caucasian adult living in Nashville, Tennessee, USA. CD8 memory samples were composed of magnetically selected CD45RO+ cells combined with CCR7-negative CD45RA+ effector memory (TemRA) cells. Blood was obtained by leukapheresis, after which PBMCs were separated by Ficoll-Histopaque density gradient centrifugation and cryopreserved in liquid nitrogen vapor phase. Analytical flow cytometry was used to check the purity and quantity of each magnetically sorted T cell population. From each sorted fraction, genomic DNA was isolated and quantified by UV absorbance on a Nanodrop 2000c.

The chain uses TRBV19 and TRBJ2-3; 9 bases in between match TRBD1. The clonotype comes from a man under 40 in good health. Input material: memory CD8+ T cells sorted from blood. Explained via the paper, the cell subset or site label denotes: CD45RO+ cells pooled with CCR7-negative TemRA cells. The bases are TGTGCCAGCGCTTACGGACAGGGGTCTAGCACAGATACGCAGTATTTT. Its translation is CASAYGQGSSTDTQYF. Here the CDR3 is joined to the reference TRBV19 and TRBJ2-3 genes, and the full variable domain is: DGGITQSPKYLFRKEGQNVTLSCEQNLNHDAMYWYRQDPGQGLRLIYYSQIVNDFQKGDIAEGYSVSREKKESFPLTVTSAQKNPTAFYLCASAYGQGSSTDTQYFGPGTRLTVL.